The 7 T cell receptor beta chains given below trace back to one sample, sequenced in a study of regulatory T cells in long-lasting Graves disease. Time point here: persistent/refractory GD, antithyroid drugs over 5 years with positive TRAb. Preparation of the TCR library used RNA extracted from PBMCs. Construction of TCR beta libraries relied on iRepertoire HTBI primers and on Arm-PCR targeting CDR3 regions. TCRdb used MiXCR to reprocess the multiplex PCR reads, holding one entry per CDR3 protein. The table includes 500,000 to 700,000 distinct CDR3 sequences, 25% to 35% detected once. The material was peripheral blood mononuclear cells (PBMCs), obtained when the disease was refractory, from a patient treated with antithyroid drugs. Receptors were obtained from a female donor with Graves disease.

The V gene is TRBV19, the J gene TRBJ1-1; possible D gene TRBD1, 5 bases. CDR3 length equals 15 residues. With 5 bases removed from V and 1 base from J, the gap between germline ends came to 14 bases. Per the germline V gene, CDR1 is LNHDA and CDR2 is SQIVND (reference sequence). The CDR3, as DNA: TGTGCCAGTAGTTTTGGCGGGGGAAGGAACACTGAAGCTTTCTTT. It translates to CASSFGGGRNTEAFF.

The rearrangement joins TRBV19 to TRBJ1-1, with 7 bases fitting TRBD1. The germline CDR1 and CDR2 sequences are LNHDA and SQIVND (reference sequence). This CDR3 comprises 17 residues. The V segment lost 3 bases and the J segment 1 base; nucleotides outside the gene matches: 11. The CDR3 here is CASSIRLTGLENTEAFF. CDR3 DNA sequence: TGTGCCAGTAGTATTCGGTTGACAGGGCTAGAGAACACTGAAGCTTTCTTT.

This clonotype was picked up many times. The rearrangement joins TRBV12-3 or TRBV12-4 to TRBJ2-6; maybe TRBD1 (6 bases). Trimming left V 2 bases short and J 0 bases short, with 17 bases between. The CDR3 loop spans 19 amino acids. As DNA, the CDR3 is TGTGCCAGCAGTTTATGGCCCACAGGGACCTACTCTGGGGCCAACGTCCTGACTTTC. Encoded protein: CASSLWPTGTYSGANVLTF.

A remark on this clonotype: This may stem from a read error, because a much larger clone lies one nucleotide away. The conserved phenylalanine or tryptophan normally closing the CDR3 is absent here, so this likely arose from a read error. The V gene is TRBV12-3 or TRBV12-4, the J gene TRBJ2-7; 9 bases match TRBD1. The V segment lost 6 bases and the J segment 4 bases; nucleotides outside the gene matches: 4. The CDR3 sequence is 13 residues long. CDR3 bases: TGTGCCAGCAGACAGGGGGCAGGGTACGAGCAGTACTTG. This encodes CASRQGAGYEQYL.

The chain employs TRBV20-1 and TRBJ2-1; D remains ambiguous. Germline CDR1 DFQATT, CDR2 SNEGSKA (reference sequence). V was cut by 5 bases and J by 2 bases, with 13 bases left in between. CDR3 length: 14 residues. CDR3 region: CSAGYSTTYNEQFF. CDR3 DNA sequence: TGCAGTGCTGGATACTCGACGACCTACAATGAGCAGTTCTTC.

The chain is built from TRBV7-9 and TRBJ2-7; the D gene is possibly TRBD2 (5 bases). Trimming took 1 base from V and 4 from J, leaving 17 bases between them. Germline CDR1 is SEHNR and CDR2 is FQNEAQ (reference sequence). This CDR3 contains 16 residues. The CDR3 bases are TGTGCCAGCAGCTTAGAGGATGGGAGACCGTTTTACGAGCAGTACTTC. Encoded protein: CASSLEDGRPFYEQYF.

CDR3 nucleotide sequence: TGTGCCATCAGTAGCGGGAGGGCTTCCAAAAACATTCAGTACTTC. Residues: CAISSGRASKNIQYF. The rearrangement joins TRBV10-3 to TRBJ2-4, with 10 bases fitting TRBD2. V was clipped by 5 bases and J by 2 bases; unmatched bases: 3. The CDR3 has 15 amino acids. CDR1 and CDR2 from the germline V gene are ENHRY and SYGVKD.